These T cell receptor beta chains were read from a single sample in a study of control samples from healthy donors and cancer patients. Generated by immunoSEQ multiplex PCR, the TCRdb table keeps only in-frame clones and is missing some. The sample carries under 150,000 clones, roughly 87% recorded once. Sequencing was carried out using blood. The receptors were sampled from a man aged 40-49 years in good health. CDR3s include the opening cysteine and the closing phenylalanine or tryptophan. The D gene is left open where the match is weak. Clone size is given for some rows only: seen once, a few or many times, or a class if the clone is expanded.

abundance: once; v_gene: TRBV24-1; d_gene: TRBD1; j_gene: TRBJ2-7; CDR3aa: CATQDRGNEQYF; CDR3nt: TGTGCCACCCAAGACAGGGGGAACGAGCAGTACTTC
abundance: .; v_gene: TRBV14; d_gene: .; j_gene: TRBJ2-1; CDR3aa: CASSPWTGSVYNEQFF; CDR3nt: TGTGCCAGCAGCCCTTGGACTGGCAGTGTCTACAATGAGCAGTTCTTC
abundance: .; v_gene: TRBV5-1; d_gene: .; j_gene: TRBJ2-2; CDR3aa: CASSLAVLERGGELFF; CDR3nt: TGCGCCAGCAGCTTGGCCGTACTAGAAAGGGGCGGGGAGCTGTTTTTT
abundance: .; v_gene: TRBV7-2; d_gene: TRBD2; j_gene: TRBJ2-3; CDR3aa: CASSPTSGGPGRDTQYF; CDR3nt: TGTGCCAGCAGCCCGACTAGCGGGGGCCCAGGCAGGGATACGCAGTATTTT
abundance: .; v_gene: TRBV7-3; d_gene: TRBD1; j_gene: TRBJ2-2; CDR3aa: CASSSGQTNTGELFF; CDR3nt: TGTGCCAGCAGCTCGGGACAGACCAACACCGGGGAGCTGTTTTTT
abundance: .; v_gene: TRBV7-2; d_gene: TRBD1; j_gene: TRBJ1-3; CDR3aa: CASSGGQGPYSGNTIYF; CDR3nt: TGTGCCAGCAGCGGAGGACAGGGTCCTTACTCTGGAAACACCATATATTTT
abundance: few; v_gene: TRBV10-2; d_gene: .; j_gene: TRBJ2-7; CDR3aa: CASRDRGGGEQYF; CDR3nt: TGCGCCAGCAGAGACCGGGGAGGCGGGGAGCAGTACTTC
abundance: .; v_gene: TRBV6-4; d_gene: .; j_gene: TRBJ1-2; CDR3aa: CASSDTNYGYTF; CDR3nt: TGTGCCAGCAGTGACACTAACTATGGCTACACCTTC
abundance: .; v_gene: TRBV19; d_gene: .; j_gene: TRBJ1-6; CDR3aa: CASNFRSGFSPLHF; CDR3nt: TGTGCCAGTAATTTCAGGTCGGGGTTTTCACCCCTCCACTTT
abundance: many; v_gene: TRBV5-8; d_gene: .; j_gene: TRBJ2-2; CDR3aa: CASSFVNTGELFF; CDR3nt: TGTGCCAGCAGCTTCGTTAACACCGGGGAGCTGTTTTTT
abundance: .; v_gene: TRBV7-2; d_gene: .; j_gene: TRBJ2-3; CDR3aa: CASSLGAPTDTQYF; CDR3nt: TGTGCCAGCAGCTTAGGAGCCCCCACAGATACGCAGTATTTT
abundance: once; v_gene: TRBV19; d_gene: .; j_gene: TRBJ2-3; CDR3aa: CASSIARGRTDTQYF; CDR3nt: TGTGCCAGTAGTATAGCCAGGGGACGCACAGATACGCAGTATTTT
abundance: .; v_gene: TRBV2; d_gene: .; j_gene: TRBJ1-2; CDR3aa: CASSFSGRDGYTF; CDR3nt: TGTGCCAGCAGCTTTTCAGGGAGGGATGGCTACACCTTC
abundance: .; v_gene: TRBV4-1; d_gene: TRBD1; j_gene: TRBJ1-2; CDR3aa: CASSQAWTGGDYGYTF; CDR3nt: TGCGCCAGCAGCCAAGCATGGACAGGGGGAGACTATGGCTACACCTTC
abundance: .; v_gene: TRBV7-2; d_gene: TRBD2; j_gene: TRBJ2-7; CDR3aa: CASSLGRDYSYEQYF; CDR3nt: TGTGCCAGCAGCTTAGGTCGGGACTACTCCTACGAGCAGTACTTC
abundance: few; v_gene: TRBV28; d_gene: .; j_gene: TRBJ2-1; CDR3aa: CASLSGYNNEQFF; CDR3nt: TGTGCCAGCCTCAGTGGATACAACAATGAGCAGTTCTTC
abundance: .; v_gene: TRBV7-6; d_gene: TRBD1; j_gene: TRBJ2-3; CDR3aa: CASSLVRGGDRISDTQYF; CDR3nt: TGTGCCAGCAGCTTAGTCAGGGGCGGGGACAGGATTTCAGATACGCAGTATTTT
abundance: .; v_gene: TRBV30; d_gene: .; j_gene: TRBJ1-4; CDR3aa: CAFGQGTTNEKLFF; CDR3nt: TGTGCCTTTGGCCAAGGGACAACTAATGAAAAACTGTTTTTT
abundance: .; v_gene: TRBV23-1; d_gene: .; j_gene: TRBJ1-4; CDR3aa: CASSLHDSGGEKLFF; CDR3nt: TGCGCCAGCAGTCTACACGACAGCGGAGGTGAAAAACTGTTTTTT
abundance: .; v_gene: TRBV9; d_gene: .; j_gene: TRBJ2-7; CDR3aa: CASSVENEVLDEQYF; CDR3nt: TGTGCCAGCAGCGTAGAAAACGAGGTACTTGACGAGCAGTACTTC
abundance: .; v_gene: TRBV14; d_gene: .; j_gene: TRBJ2-1; CDR3aa: CASSGGYNEQFF; CDR3nt: TGTGCCAGCAGCGGAGGTTACAATGAGCAGTTCTTC
abundance: .; v_gene: TRBV5-1; d_gene: TRBD1; j_gene: TRBJ1-2; CDR3aa: CASSSDRGATGYTF; CDR3nt: TGCGCCAGCAGCAGCGACAGGGGCGCGACTGGCTACACCTTC
abundance: few; v_gene: TRBV30; d_gene: .; j_gene: TRBJ1-5; CDR3aa: CAWSERSGGGQPQHF; CDR3nt: TGTGCCTGGAGTGAAAGGTCTGGGGGAGGTCAGCCCCAGCATTTT
abundance: .; v_gene: TRBV30; d_gene: .; j_gene: TRBJ1-5; CDR3aa: CAWSSGPNQPQHF; CDR3nt: TGTGCCTGGAGTTCTGGGCCCAATCAGCCCCAGCATTTT
abundance: .; v_gene: TRBV24-1; d_gene: TRBD2; j_gene: TRBJ2-3; CDR3aa: CADDGGGERGADTQYF; CDR3nt: TGTGCCGACGACGGGGGAGGGGAGCGGGGAGCAGATACGCAGTATTTT
abundance: .; v_gene: TRBV7-2; d_gene: .; j_gene: TRBJ2-2; CDR3aa: CASSLEGAGLRGGELFF; CDR3nt: TGTGCCAGCAGCTTAGAAGGGGCCGGGTTGCGAGGCGGGGAGCTGTTTTTT
abundance: .; v_gene: TRBV6-6; d_gene: .; j_gene: TRBJ1-3; CDR3aa: CASSPPIGSGNTIYF; CDR3nt: TGTGCCAGCAGTCCCCCCATCGGCTCTGGAAACACCATATATTTT
abundance: .; v_gene: TRBV4-3; d_gene: .; j_gene: TRBJ1-1; CDR3aa: CASSQELGGTEAFF; CDR3nt: TGCGCCAGCAGCCAAGAATTGGGGGGCACTGAAGCTTTCTTT
abundance: .; v_gene: TRBV2; d_gene: TRBD1; j_gene: TRBJ2-7; CDR3aa: CASTRDSQSSYEQYF; CDR3nt: TGTGCCAGCACCCGGGACAGCCAAAGCTCCTACGAGCAGTACTTC
abundance: .; v_gene: TRBV5-6; d_gene: .; j_gene: TRBJ2-2; CDR3aa: CASSLRLSITGELFF; CDR3nt: TGTGCCAGCAGCTTGAGGCTTTCCATCACCGGGGAGCTGTTTTTT
abundance: .; v_gene: TRBV6-5; d_gene: TRBD1; j_gene: TRBJ2-7; CDR3aa: CASSRTGTGFYEQYF; CDR3nt: TGTGCCAGCAGCAGAACCGGGACAGGGTTCTACGAGCAGTACTTC